Described below is a single T cell receptor beta chain sequence and its context. This entry belongs to a study of blood T cell repertoires in COVID-19. On the study more broadly: Spain, Italy and the United States supplied samples that represented acute and convalescent COVID-19. PBMCs, B-cell-depleted T cells, or T cells were the source of the cDNA or gDNA that made up the material.

TCRdb's copy holds only in-frame clones and misses some; the assay was immunoSEQ multiplex PCR. The profile shows roughly 250,000 clones, 85% to 90% of them singletons. The TCR originated in a woman aged 40 to 50 with acute or convalescent COVID-19. What was sequenced was peripheral blood.

CDR3 nucleotides: TGCGCCAGCAGTGAGTGGTCGATTACTTCGACTGGAACAGATACGCAGTATTTT. Its protein product is CASSEWSITSTGTDTQYF. V is TRBV10-2 and J is TRBJ2-3; no definite D call. Germline CDR1 is WSHSY and CDR2 is SAAADI. The CDR3 sequence is 18 residues long. Trimming pared 1 base from V and 3 bases from J, leaving 20 bases between.